A selection of T cell receptor beta chains follows, all from one sample in a study of CD8 T cells in Susac syndrome. TCRdb recomputed calls from the immunoSEQ multiplex PCR reads with MiXCR, one row per CDR3 protein. This table has around 90,000 distinct CDR3 sequences, roughly 95% appearing once. The material sequenced was CD8+ T cells from PBMCs. The receptors stem from a human donor with Susac syndrome. CDR3s leave out the opening cysteine and the closing phenylalanine or tryptophan.

CDR3aa	j_gene	v_gene
ASSLRSPRLTNQPQH	TRBJ1-5	TRBV13
ASSSSVWSAGNSPLH	TRBJ1-6	TRBV19
SAPNSTGANVLT	TRBJ2-6	TRBV20-1
ARRGRGYGYT	TRBJ1-2	TRBV30
SARGTGGNLPDSTDTQY	TRBJ2-3	TRBV20-1
ASSFLFSSGNQPQH	TRBJ1-5	TRBV5-8
ASSLSREYSGANVLT	TRBJ2-6	TRBV11-3
ASSPGGSSQPQH	TRBJ1-5	TRBV18
SARLGLGGNQPQH	TRBJ1-5	TRBV20-1
SAREGAAKNIQY	TRBJ2-4	TRBV20-1
AWSKTNWNIQY	TRBJ2-4	TRBV30
ASSSPRDSPGQQY	TRBJ2-7	TRBV28
ASSPLGTTNEKLF	TRBJ1-4	TRBV27
ASSSLGVRGEQY	TRBJ2-7	TRBV7-9
ASSYTGTSNTEAF	TRBJ1-1	TRBV6-6
ASSSRQGAGKTQY	TRBJ2-5	TRBV11-3
ASSLEPQELTGETQY	TRBJ2-5	TRBV5-1
SAIRQGAVGYT	TRBJ1-2	TRBV20-1
SAREAGQGGQPQH	TRBJ1-5	TRBV20-1
ASSPWGDRNQPQH	TRBJ1-5	TRBV19
SATRDTVPYGYT	TRBJ1-2	TRBV20-1
SGAPGAWADTQY	TRBJ2-3	TRBV29-1
SATTLTGASGYT	TRBJ1-2	TRBV20-1
ASGPYNEQF	TRBJ2-1	TRBV27
ASSQETDNSPLH	TRBJ1-6	TRBV14
ASSGLAGDEQY	TRBJ2-7	TRBV5-4
ATSSWTGSEKLF	TRBJ1-4	TRBV15
ASSEGLLYEQY	TRBJ2-7	TRBV18
ASSPRLAGGQETQY	TRBJ2-5	TRBV27
SARSGPLAKNIQY	TRBJ2-4	TRBV20-1
ASSFSTNYGYT	TRBJ1-2	TRBV27
ASSDSAAGGYT	TRBJ1-2	TRBV14
SVEPWKGGNTGELF	TRBJ2-2	TRBV29-1
ASRDPRGSETQY	TRBJ2-5	TRBV12-3/TRBV12-4
ASSMTGSTEAF	TRBJ1-1	TRBV6-5
ASSIGGGTSYEQY	TRBJ2-7	TRBV19
ASSPSVIRVTEAF	TRBJ1-1	TRBV18
SASSPGSGKLF	TRBJ1-4	TRBV20-1
ASEMGRADQPQH	TRBJ1-5	TRBV28
ASSLAVGGGDGYT	TRBJ1-2	TRBV5-1
AEGTYEQY	TRBJ2-7	TRBV30
ASSRGGGLDYGYT	TRBJ1-2	TRBV11-2
ASSRGQGADTQY	TRBJ2-3	TRBV4-3
SARATGGIQY	TRBJ2-4	TRBV20-1